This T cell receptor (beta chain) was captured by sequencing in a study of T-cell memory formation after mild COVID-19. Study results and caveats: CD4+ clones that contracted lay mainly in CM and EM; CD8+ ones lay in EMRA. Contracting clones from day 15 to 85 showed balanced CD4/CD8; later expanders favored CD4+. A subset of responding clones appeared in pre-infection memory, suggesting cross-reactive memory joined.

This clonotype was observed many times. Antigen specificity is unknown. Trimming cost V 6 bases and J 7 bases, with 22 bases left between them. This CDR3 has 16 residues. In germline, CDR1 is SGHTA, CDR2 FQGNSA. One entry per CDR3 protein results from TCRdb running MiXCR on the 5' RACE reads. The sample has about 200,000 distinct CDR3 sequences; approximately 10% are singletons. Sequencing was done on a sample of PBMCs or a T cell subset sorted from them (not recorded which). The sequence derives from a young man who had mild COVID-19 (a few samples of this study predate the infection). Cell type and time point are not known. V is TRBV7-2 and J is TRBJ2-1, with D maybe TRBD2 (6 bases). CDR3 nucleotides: TGTGCCAGCAGTCCCGGGGGTAGGGGCCTGATGAATGAGCAGTTCTTC. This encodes CASSPGGRGLMNEQFF.